Below, one T cell receptor (beta chain) is given with its context. Antigen specificity is unknown. The time point: week 23, last vaccination. In the vaccine, a single dose held 300 ug of the mutant IDH1 20-mer peptide, along with topical imiquimod. The CDR3 extends over 15 amino acids. V was clipped by 0 bases and J by 1 base, with 5 bases between them. Per germline, CDR1 SGHDT and CDR2 YYEEEE. Produced via immunoSEQ multiplex PCR; TCRdb's table is partial and in-frame only. The sample includes 70,000 to 95,000 clones, around 83% of them seen just once. This entry belongs to a study of a mutant IDH1 vaccine in newly diagnosed glioma. Background on the study: Scheduled for weeks 1, 3, 5, 7, 11, 15, 19 and 23, eight vaccinations were given to patients.

The TCR originated in a woman between 50 and 59 years old with glioma. The input for sequencing was PBMCs, taken from a glioma patient whose treatment included an IDH1 peptide vaccine. The genes are TRBV5-6 and TRBJ2-6; no clear D gene. This CDR3 reads CASSLGQSGANVLTF. The CDR3 DNA reads as TGTGCCAGCAGCTTGGGGCAATCTGGGGCCAACGTCCTGACTTTC.